Listed below are T cell receptor beta chains from one sample, sequenced in a study of T-cell memory formation after mild COVID-19. One entry per CDR3 protein, called by TCRdb with MiXCR from the 5' RACE reads. The profile shows about 350,000 distinct CDR3 sequences, roughly 15% of them singletons. The material sequenced was PBMCs or a T cell subset sorted from them (not recorded which). The receptors here all came from a man aged 18 to 29 who had mild COVID-19 (a few samples of this study predate the infection). Cell type and time point are not known. CDR3s leave out the opening cysteine and the closing phenylalanine or tryptophan. Clone size is not always given. Where it is, it says once, few, many or a class for expanded clones.

>TRBJ1-6|NA|TRBV4-1
ASSRRTADNSPLH
>TRBJ2-1|NA|TRBV29-1
SVDPRGDYNEQF
>TRBJ2-1|many|TRBV9
ASTLGGDLTNEQF
>TRBJ1-1|NA|TRBV6-2/TRBV6-3
ATTGTENTEAF
>TRBJ2-6|NA|TRBV20-1
SAPSGTQSLTGADVLT
>TRBJ2-2|many|TRBV4-2
ASSQDRAGELF
>TRBJ2-2|few|TRBV24-1
ATSDLRGNTGELF
>TRBJ2-3|few|TRBV9
ASSVESAADTQY
>TRBJ2-1|NA|TRBV7-6
ASSPGEERNEQF
>TRBJ2-3|few|TRBV5-6
ASSLREWGGTDTQY
>TRBJ1-1|NA|TRBV7-6
ASSAYQADTEAF
>TRBJ2-3|NA|TRBV5-1
ASSLAPTRTDTQY
>TRBJ2-5|NA|TRBV7-2
ASSGQPQETQY
>TRBJ2-1|many|TRBV18
ASSPLAGPYNEQF
>TRBJ2-3|few|TRBV7-7
ASSATASTDTQY